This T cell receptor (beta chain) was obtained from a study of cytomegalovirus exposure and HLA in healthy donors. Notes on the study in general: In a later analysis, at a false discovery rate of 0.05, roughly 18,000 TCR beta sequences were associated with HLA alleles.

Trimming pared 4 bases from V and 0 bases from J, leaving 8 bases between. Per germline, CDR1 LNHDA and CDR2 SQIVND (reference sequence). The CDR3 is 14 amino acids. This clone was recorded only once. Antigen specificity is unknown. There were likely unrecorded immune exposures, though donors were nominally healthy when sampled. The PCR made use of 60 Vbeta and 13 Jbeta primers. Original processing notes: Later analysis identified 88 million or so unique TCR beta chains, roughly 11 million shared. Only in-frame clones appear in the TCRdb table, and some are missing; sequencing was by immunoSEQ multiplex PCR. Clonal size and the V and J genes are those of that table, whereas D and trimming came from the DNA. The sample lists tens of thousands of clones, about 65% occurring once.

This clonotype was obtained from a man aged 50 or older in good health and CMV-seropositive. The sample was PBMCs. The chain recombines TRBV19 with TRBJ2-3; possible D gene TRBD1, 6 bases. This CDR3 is CASSTGDSTDTQYF. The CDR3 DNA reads TGTGCCAGTAGTACAGGGGATAGCACAGATACGCAGTATTTT.